These 23 T cell receptor beta chains share one sample of origin, sequenced in a study of identical twins. One entry per CDR3 protein results from TCRdb running MiXCR on the 5' RACE reads. Of a few hundred thousand distinct CDR3 sequences in the sample, nearly 9.5% are singletons; the top ten hold 5.5% to 9%. This sample was also put to use in a study of yellow fever vaccine responses in identical twins.

Sequencing was carried out using CD8+ T cells sorted from blood. These receptors all come from a woman between 18 and 29 years old in good health.

In its sample, this clonotype was seen a few times. The chain combines TRBV7-9 with TRBJ2-7, with D perhaps being TRBD1 or TRBD2 (5 bases each). The CDR3 is 15 residues long. Between the trimmed V and J ends, which lost 0 bases and 3 bases, there was a span of 12 bases. Germline V gives CDR1 SEHNR, CDR2 FQNEAQ (reference sequence). CDR3 in DNA: TGTGCCAGCAGCTTAGCGGGGGAGCACCACTACGAGCAGTACTTC. This translates into CASSLAGEHHYEQYF. Based on the CDR3 plus reference TRBV7-9 and TRBJ2-7, the full variable domain is DTGVSQNPRHKITKRGQNVTFRCDPISEHNRLYWYRQTLGQGPEFLTYFQNEAQLEKSRLLSDRFSAERPKGSFSTLEIQRTEQGDSAMYLCASSLAGEHHYEQYFGPGTRLTVT.

The table lists this clonotype with a few counts. The chain recombines TRBV27 with TRBJ2-5; TRBD1 is a possible D gene (6 bases). Germline V gene data show CDR1 as MNHEY and CDR2 as SMNVEV (reference sequence). Trimming shortened V by 2 bases and J by 5 bases, and 12 bases separated the two germline ends. This CDR3 has 14 residues. The CDR3 sequence is CASSLQARGETQYF. CDR3 sequence (DNA): TGTGCCAGCAGTTTACAAGCAAGGGGGGAGACCCAGTACTTC.

V is TRBV30 and J is TRBJ2-1; D is possibly TRBD1 or TRBD2 (5 bases each). The germline CDR1 and CDR2 sequences are GTSNPN and SVGIG (reference sequence). CDR3 length equals 16 residues. V was cut by 1 base and J by 2 bases, with 15 bases left in between. CDR3 sequence reads: CAWSGGGPSAYNEQFF. The CDR3 nucleotides read TGTGCCTGGAGTGGTGGGGGACCGTCCGCCTACAATGAGCAGTTCTTC.

The chain recombines TRBV6-2 or TRBV6-3 with TRBJ1-1, with D unclear. Trimming shortened V by 1 base and J by 1 base, and 10 bases separated the two germline ends. CDR3 length: 15 amino acids. CDR1 MNHEY and CDR2 SVGEGT come from the germline V gene. The CDR3 spells CASSYYPGQNTEAFF. The CDR3 nucleotides are TGTGCCAGCAGTTACTATCCGGGCCAGAACACTGAAGCTTTCTTT.

The chain combines TRBV19 with TRBJ2-2, with 13 bases fitting TRBD2. This CDR3 region has 16 residues. Germline CDR1 LNHDA, CDR2 SQIVND (reference sequence). Trimming removed 3 bases from V and 7 bases from J; junction bases left unmatched: 5. Written as DNA, the CDR3 is TGTGCCAGTAGTATTTGGACTAGCGGGAGAGGCGGGGAGCTGTTTTTT. Residues: CASSIWTSGRGGELFF.

Many counts were recorded for this clonotype. V and J are TRBV10-2 and TRBJ2-7; D gene uncertain. CDR1 is WSHSY and CDR2 is SAAADI in the germline V gene. The CDR3 extends over 11 amino acids. Trimming stripped 4 bases from V and 7 bases from J, with 8 bases between. In DNA form, the CDR3 reads TGCGCCAGCAGTGGGGCTCGAGAGCAGTACTTC. Its protein is CASSGAREQYF.

This clonotype was observed a few times. The chain links TRBV7-9 to TRBJ2-7; no reliable D call. The V and J ends lost 3 bases and 3 bases respectively, with 9 bases between them. CDR1 and CDR2 (germline): SEHNR, FQNEAQ (reference sequence). The CDR3 has 13 residues. The CDR3 bases are TGTGCCAGCAGCTTCCGGACGGTCTACGAGCAGTACTTC. Its translation is CASSFRTVYEQYF.

This clonotype has a handful of counts. This chain links TRBV3-1 with TRBJ2-1, with 8 bases fitting TRBD1. V shed 1 base and J 7 bases; nucleotides not matched to a gene: 9. There are 16 residues in the CDR3. Germline CDR1 reads LGHDT; CDR2 reads YNNKEL (reference sequence). Here the CDR3 DNA reads TGTGCCAGCAGCCAAGTTTATCAGGGGGCGCCAAATGAGCAGTTCTTC. Translation: CASSQVYQGAPNEQFF.

The chain combines TRBV7-9 with TRBJ2-7, with TRBD2 identical over 7 bases. The CDR3 has 15 amino acids. V was pared by 2 bases and J by 3 bases, with 7 bases of the junction left unmatched. Per germline, CDR1 SEHNR and CDR2 FQNEAQ (reference sequence). The CDR3 DNA is TGTGCCAGCAGCTTAATCCCTAGCGGACGCTACGAGCAGTACTTC. It yields the protein CASSLIPSGRYEQYF.

This clonotype was recorded many times. The gene calls are TRBV3-1 and TRBJ2-5, with D maybe TRBD1 (6 bases). Looked up from germline, CDR1 is LGHDT and CDR2 is YNNKEL (reference sequence). The CDR3 extends over 15 amino acids. V was clipped by 1 base and J by 0 bases, with 9 bases between them. The CDR3: CASSQGGTHQETQYF. CDR3 DNA: TGTGCCAGCAGCCAAGGGGGGACACACCAAGAGACCCAGTACTTC.

The genes are TRBV23-1 and TRBJ2-7; weak D call: TRBD1 (6 bases). TRBV23-1 is known as an ORF, though its function is uncertain. The CDR3 spans 15 residues. V lost 6 bases, J lost 3 bases, and 18 bases lay in between. CDR3 sequence: CASRQTGSRIYEQYF. The CDR3 nucleotides read TGCGCCAGCAGACAAACAGGGTCCCGGATCTACGAGCAGTACTTC.

J is TRBJ2-7 and V is TRBV7-9, with D possibly TRBD2 on 6 matching bases. V was shortened by 0 bases and J by 3 bases, with 12 bases between the two germline ends. This CDR3 is 15 amino acids long. Germline CDR1 reads SEHNR; CDR2 reads FQNEAQ (reference sequence). In DNA, the CDR3 is TGTGCCAGCAGCTTAGCGGGACGGGAGCTCTACGAGCAGTACTTC. This codes for CASSLAGRELYEQYF. Complete variable domain (other parts from reference TRBV7-9 and TRBJ2-7): DTGVSQNPRHKITKRGQNVTFRCDPISEHNRLYWYRQTLGQGPEFLTYFQNEAQLEKSRLLSDRFSAERPKGSFSTLEIQRTEQGDSAMYLCASSLAGRELYEQYFGPGTRLTVT.

V and J are TRBV27 and TRBJ2-2; 8 bases line up with TRBD2. The CDR3 loop spans 14 amino acids. The trim removed 3 bases at V and 6 bases at J, leaving 3 bases unmatched. Germline CDR1 MNHEY, CDR2 SMNVEV (reference sequence). CDR3: CASSFSSGSGELFF. Written as DNA, the CDR3 is TGTGCCAGCAGTTTTTCTAGCGGGTCCGGGGAGCTGTTTTTT.

This chain connects TRBV9 to TRBJ2-7; possible D gene TRBD2, 6 bases. The germline gives CDR1 SGDLS, CDR2 YYNGEE. With 3 bases removed from V and 5 bases from J, the gap between germline ends came to 21 bases. The CDR3 runs 16 residues. CDR3 sequence reads: CASSDSPGEANDEQYF. CDR3 sequence (DNA): TGTGCCAGCAGCGATTCCCCGGGGGAGGCGAATGACGAGCAGTACTTC.

The chain joins TRBV7-9 to TRBJ2-3, with TRBD1 as a possible D gene (6 bases). Germline V lookup: CDR1 SEHNR, CDR2 FQNEAQ (reference sequence). The V gene lost 6 bases and the J gene lost 6 bases, with 16 bases spanning the gap. This CDR3 has 14 amino acids. DNA for the CDR3: TGTGCCAGCAGTTCGCCCTGGGGGCCGGATACGCAGTATTTT. Residues: CASSSPWGPDTQYF.

The V gene is TRBV6-5, the J gene TRBJ2-1; TRBD2 might be the D (7 bases). Germline values: CDR1 MNHEY, CDR2 SVGAGI. The CDR3 spans 14 residues. Trimming stripped 1 base from V and 7 bases from J, with 11 bases between. The CDR3 is CASSYYGGLNEQFF. Here the CDR3 DNA reads TGTGCCAGCAGTTACTACGGGGGGCTGAATGAGCAGTTCTTC.

Only a few counts were recorded for this clonotype. The J gene is TRBJ1-1, the V gene TRBV9; D gene uncertain. The length of the CDR3 is 14 residues. Trimming took off 0 bases at V and 1 base at J, with 7 bases between the two ends. Germline loops: CDR1 SGDLS, CDR2 YYNGEE. The CDR3 loop is CASSVGSQNTEAFF. The CDR3 region has the DNA TGTGCCAGCAGCGTAGGATCACAGAACACTGAAGCTTTCTTT.

This clonotype was recorded a few times. The chain recombines TRBV12-3 or TRBV12-4 with TRBJ2-3, with TRBD1 as a possible D gene (5 bases). V lost 1 base, J lost 4 bases, and 15 bases lay in between. The length of the CDR3 is 16 residues. This chain's CDR3 is CASSLGTQKPADTQYF. The CDR3 coding sequence is TGTGCCAGCAGTTTAGGGACACAAAAACCGGCAGATACGCAGTATTTT.

This rearrangement joins TRBV27 to TRBJ1-2, with a tentative D call TRBD1 (6 bases). This CDR3 spans 15 amino acids. Germline CDR1 and CDR2: MNHEY and SMNVEV (reference sequence). Trimming removed 0 bases from V and 4 bases from J, with 12 bases in between. DNA for the CDR3: TGTGCCAGCAGTTTATCAGGAGGGGGGGCCTATGGCTACACCTTC. It encodes CASSLSGGGAYGYTF.

This clonotype was found many times. The chain is built from TRBV10-3 and TRBJ2-7; the D is unclear. This CDR3 has 14 amino acids. The germline CDR1 and CDR2 sequences are ENHRY and SYGVKD. V was trimmed by 4 bases and J by 0 bases, leaving 10 bases between them. CDR3 nucleotides: TGTGCCATCAGTGTATTAGACAACTCCTACGAGCAGTACTTC. As protein: CAISVLDNSYEQYF.

This clonotype was recorded at least ten times. The chain couples TRBV7-9 to TRBJ2-7, with D perhaps matching TRBD1 (5 bases). Germline V gene data show CDR1 as SEHNR and CDR2 as FQNEAQ (reference sequence). The ends were cut back, 0 bases at V and 5 bases at J, with 14 bases in the middle. This CDR3 is built from 15 residues. The CDR3: CASSLARGALDEQYF. The DNA for the CDR3 is TGTGCCAGCAGCTTAGCGCGTGGGGCTCTGGACGAGCAGTACTTC.

This clonotype has ten or more counts. The V call is TRBV6-2 or TRBV6-3, the J call TRBJ2-7; D remains ambiguous. Trimming removed 2 bases at V and 2 bases at J, with 4 bases between. The CDR3 is made up of 12 amino acids. CDR1 MNHEY and CDR2 SVGEGT come from the germline V gene. In DNA, the CDR3 is TGTGCCAGCAGTTACACAGCCTACGAGCAGTACTTC. Its translation: CASSYTAYEQYF.

At least ten counts were recorded for this clonotype. V gene TRBV4-1 combines with J gene TRBJ1-1; TRBD1 aligns across 7 bases. The CDR3 sequence is 13 residues long. The germline V gene encodes CDR1 MGHRA and CDR2 YSYEKL. The ends lost 4 bases at V and 4 bases at J; junction bases unmatched: 3. As DNA, the CDR3 is TGCGCCAGCAGCCGACAGGGATCCACTGAAGCTTTCTTT. It is translated as CASSRQGSTEAFF.